These 20 T cell receptor beta chains came from one sample sequenced in a study of identical twins. TCRdb reprocessed the 5' RACE reads via MiXCR and lists one record per CDR3 protein. Among hundreds of thousands of distinct CDR3 sequences listed, roughly 7% were seen once. These data were also filed under a second study, of yellow fever vaccine responses in identical twins.

Specimen: memory (CD45RO+) T cells sorted from blood. Receptors were obtained from a woman between 18 and 29 years old in good health.

This clonotype was seen only a few times. The gene calls are TRBV2 and TRBJ2-6, with 9 nucleotides matching TRBD2. V lost 4 bases and J lost 2; bases outside the gene matches: 3. The V gene's germline CDR1 is SNHLY and CDR2 FYNNEI. The CDR3 runs 16 residues. CDR3 region: CASSGRGGPGANVLTF. The CDR3 DNA reads TGTGCCAGCAGTGGGCGGGGGGGGCCTGGGGCCAACGTCCTGACTTTC.

This clonotype was detected ten times or more. V gene TRBV12-3 or TRBV12-4 combines with J gene TRBJ1-1; the match to TRBD1 covers 11 bases. The CDR3 covers 14 residues. The ends lost 5 bases at V and 5 bases at J; junction bases unmatched: 4. The CDR3 protein is CASSLGQGVTEAFF. The DNA of the CDR3 is TGTGCCAGCAGTCTGGGACAGGGGGTAACTGAAGCTTTCTTT.

This clonotype was counted ten times or more. The chain is built from TRBV11-2 and TRBJ1-2, with 8 bases matching TRBD1. Germline V lookup: CDR1 SGHAT, CDR2 FQNNGV. V shed 5 bases and J 5 bases; nucleotides not matched to a gene: 4. This CDR3 region has 13 residues. The CDR3 loop is CASSRQGNYGYTF. The CDR3 DNA sequence: TGTGCCAGCAGCCGACAGGGGAATTATGGCTACACCTTC.

V is TRBV20-1 and J is TRBJ2-7, with D perhaps being TRBD1 or TRBD2 (5 bases each). Germline lookup yields CDR1 DFQATT and CDR2 SNEGSKA (reference sequence). The CDR3 sequence is 11 residues long. Trimming took off 0 bases at V and 13 bases at J, with 13 bases between the two ends. The CDR3 loop is CSARDQGVEYV. The CDR3 DNA is TGCAGTGCTAGAGATCAGGGAGTTGAATACGTC.

This sequence joins TRBV10-1 and TRBJ2-3; possibly TRBD1 or TRBD2 for D (5 bases each). This CDR3 has 14 residues. CDR1 is WNHNN and CDR2 is SYGVQD in the germline V gene (reference sequence). The V and J ends lost 6 bases and 2 bases respectively, with 12 bases between them. CDR3 sequence (DNA): TGCGCCAGCAGCGACGGGACCCCCACAGATACGCAGTATTTT. It translates to CASSDGTPTDTQYF.

This clonotype was found a few times. This chain's CDR3 is CASSLWGENTGELFF. DNA of the CDR3: TGTGCCAGCAGCTTATGGGGGGAGAACACCGGGGAGCTGTTTTTT. V is TRBV11-2 and J is TRBJ2-2; D is possibly TRBD2 (6 bases). The germline V gene has CDR1 SGHAT and CDR2 FQNNGV. The ends were cut back, 2 bases at V and 1 base at J, with 8 bases in the middle. The CDR3 is made up of 15 amino acids.

This clonotype showed up many times. The J gene is TRBJ2-3, the V gene TRBV13, with D possibly TRBD2 on 5 matching bases. Germline values: CDR1 PRHDT, CDR2 FYEKMQ (reference sequence). The V end was cut by 3 bases, the J end by 10 bases, with 11 bases between. CDR3 length: 12 amino acids. CDR3: CASSFGLAAQYF. As DNA, the CDR3 is TGTGCCAGCAGCTTTGGTCTAGCCGCGCAGTATTTT. Filled out from reference TRBV13 and TRBJ2-3, the complete variable domain reads AAGVIQSPRHLIKEKRETATLKCYPIPRHDTVYWYQQGPGQDPQFLISFYEKMQSDKGSIPDRFSAQQFSDYHSELNMSSLELGDSALYFCASSFGLAAQYFGPGTRLTVL.

A few counts support this clonotype. The chain has TRBV24-1 and TRBJ2-3; 7 bases are shared with TRBD1. Germline V CDR1 and CDR2: KGHDR, SFDVKD. V shed 5 bases and J 6 bases; nucleotides not matched to a gene: 16. This CDR3 is built from 17 residues. The CDR3 bases are TGTGCCACCAGTGGAAAAAGGACAGGAGCCGCACAGGATACGCAGTATTTT. It specifies CATSGKRTGAAQDTQYF.

To note about this clonotype: A much larger clonotype is one base distant, so this may be a read error. The chain combines TRBV27 with TRBJ2-1; the match to TRBD1 covers 7 bases. The length of the CDR3 is 18 residues. V lost 6 bases to trimming and J lost 5 bases; unmatched junction nucleotides: 19. Germline V CDR1 and CDR2: MNHEY, SMNVEV (reference sequence). This CDR3 reads CASSFLLGAGGINNEQFF. Here the CDR3 DNA reads TGTGCCAGCAGCTTTCTCCTAGGGGCAGGGGGTATCAACAATGAGCAGTTCTTC.

This clonotype has a handful of counts. The gene calls are TRBV18 and TRBJ1-1, with a weak D call TRBD1 (6 bases). Germline V CDR1 and CDR2: KGHSH, LQKENI. CDR3 length equals 16 residues. V lost 5 bases to trimming and J lost 1 base, with 17 bases between them. The CDR3 DNA sequence: TGTGCCAGCTCATCGATGTCAGGGGAGAAGAACACTGAAGCTTTCTTT. It is translated as CASSSMSGEKNTEAFF. Combining the CDR3 with reference TRBV18 and TRBJ1-1 gives the whole variable domain NAGVMQNPRHLVRRRGQEARLRCSPMKGHSHVYWYRQLPEEGLKFMVYLQKENIIDESGMPKERFSAEFPKEGPSILRIQQVVRGDSAAYFCASSSMSGEKNTEAFFGQGTRLTVV.

This clonotype was counted a few times. The V and J genes are TRBV15 and TRBJ2-5; D unresolved. This CDR3 region has 12 residues. Trimming pared 2 bases from V and 10 bases from J, leaving 11 bases between. Germline V CDR1 and CDR2: LNHNV, YYDKDF (reference sequence). CDR3 coding DNA: TGTGCCACCAGCAGACCAAAACAGAACCAGTACTTC. Its translation: CATSRPKQNQYF.

The CDR3 nucleotides are TGTGCCAGCAGCCGACAGGGGTCCCCGGATGGCTACACCTTC. Translation: CASSRQGSPDGYTF. The chain employs TRBV6-1 and TRBJ1-2; TRBD1 aligns across 8 bases. Losses at the gene ends were 6 bases for V and 6 bases for J; bases not matched to a gene: 9. The CDR3 contains 14 residues. Germline CDR1 and CDR2: MNHNS and SASEGT.

The CDR3 is CSAPGLAGVDTQYF. CDR3 bases: TGCAGTGCACCGGGACTAGCGGGGGTAGATACGCAGTATTTT. The rearrangement joins TRBV20-1 to TRBJ2-3, with TRBD2 matching 14 bases. The CDR3 loop spans 14 amino acids. The germline gives CDR1 DFQATT, CDR2 SNEGSKA (reference sequence). The junction had 4 bases not matched to a gene; V was cut back by 6 bases and J by 5 bases.

This clonotype was observed a handful of times. This chain uses TRBV5-6 with TRBJ2-5, with 7 bases lining up with TRBD1. V was pared by 5 bases and J by 2 bases, with 3 bases of the junction left unmatched. The CDR3 length is 13 residues. CDR1 and CDR2 (germline): SGHDT, YYEEEE. As DNA, the CDR3 is TGTGCCAGCAGATCGGGACAGCAAGAGACCCAGTACTTC. The encoded protein is CASRSGQQETQYF.

The V call is TRBV10-3, the J call TRBJ2-3; D possibly corresponds to TRBD2 (5 bases). V was shortened by 0 bases and J by 4 bases, with 11 bases between the two germline ends. The CDR3 length is 15 residues. Germline CDR1 and CDR2: ENHRY and SYGVKD. CDR3 loop: CAISESTLEADTQYF. CDR3 nucleotide sequence: TGTGCCATCAGTGAGTCGACACTAGAGGCAGATACGCAGTATTTT.

The V call is TRBV6-1, the J call TRBJ1-1; D might be TRBD1 (5 bases). The CDR3 is 12 amino acids. The germline V and J ends were trimmed by 2 bases and 5 bases, with 6 bases remaining between them. Germline assignment: CDR1 MNHNS and CDR2 SASEGT. The CDR3 reads CASSEPGTEAFF. Written as DNA, the CDR3 is TGTGCCAGCAGTGAACCAGGGACTGAAGCTTTCTTT.

V usage is TRBV10-3 and J usage is TRBJ2-2, with TRBD1 matching over 10 bases. This CDR3 has 16 amino acids. The germline gives CDR1 ENHRY, CDR2 SYGVKD. V shed 3 bases and J 5 bases; nucleotides not matched to a gene: 6. The CDR3, as DNA: TGTGCCATCAGTGAACCAGGGACAGGGGTAACCGGGGAGCTGTTTTTT. Its protein is CAISEPGTGVTGELFF.

This clonotype was seen only a few times. The chain recombines TRBV20-1 with TRBJ1-1; D gene unclear. The germline gives CDR1 DFQATT, CDR2 SNEGSKA (reference sequence). V was pared by 0 bases and J by 10 bases, with 15 bases between. The CDR3 has 13 residues. CDR3 amino acids: CSARDGKQGGAFF. The CDR3 DNA is TGCAGTGCTAGAGATGGAAAACAAGGCGGAGCTTTCTTT.

This clonotype was seen a handful of times. The chain recombines TRBV20-1 with TRBJ2-6; D gene uncertain. The V and J ends lost 2 bases and 1 base respectively, with 6 bases between them. Per the germline V gene, CDR1 is DFQATT and CDR2 is SNEGSKA (reference sequence). The CDR3 length is 14 residues. CDR3 protein: CSARPGSGANVLTF. CDR3 DNA sequence: TGCAGTGCTAGACCGGGTTCTGGGGCCAACGTCCTGACTTTC.

V gene TRBV28 combines with J gene TRBJ2-3, with 8 bases matching TRBD2. The germline V gene has CDR1 MDHEN and CDR2 SYDVKM. There are 15 residues in the CDR3. V was pared by 5 bases and J by 6 bases, with 10 bases of the junction left unmatched. The CDR3 spells CASSILAGNMDTQYF. CDR3 in DNA: TGTGCCAGCAGTATTTTAGCGGGGAACATGGATACGCAGTATTTT. Using reference TRBV28 and TRBJ2-3 for the parts outside the CDR3, the full variable domain is DVKVTQSSRYLVKRTGEKVFLECVQDMDHENMFWYRQDPGLGLRLIYFSYDVKMKEKGDIPEGYSVSREKKERFSLILESASTNQTSMYLCASSILAGNMDTQYFGPGTRLTVL.